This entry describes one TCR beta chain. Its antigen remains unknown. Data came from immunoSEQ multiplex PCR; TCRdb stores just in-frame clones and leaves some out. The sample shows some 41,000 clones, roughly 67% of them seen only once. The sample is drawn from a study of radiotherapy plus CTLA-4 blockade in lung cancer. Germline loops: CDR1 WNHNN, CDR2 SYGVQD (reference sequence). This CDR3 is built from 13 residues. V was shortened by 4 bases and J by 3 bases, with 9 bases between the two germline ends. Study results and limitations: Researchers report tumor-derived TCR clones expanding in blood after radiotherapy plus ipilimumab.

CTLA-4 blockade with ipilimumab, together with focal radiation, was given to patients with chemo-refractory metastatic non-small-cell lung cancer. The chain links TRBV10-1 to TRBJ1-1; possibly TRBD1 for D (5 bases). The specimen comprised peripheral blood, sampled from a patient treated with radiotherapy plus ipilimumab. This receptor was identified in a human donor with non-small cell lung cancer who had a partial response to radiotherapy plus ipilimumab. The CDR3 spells CASSVSGYTEAFF. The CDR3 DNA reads TGCGCCAGCAGTGTTTCAGGGTACACTGAAGCTTTCTTT.